One sample yielded the 32 T cell receptor beta chains listed below, sequenced in a study of T cells after somatic rescue of genetic block. Data came from immunoSEQ multiplex PCR; TCRdb stores just in-frame clones and leaves some out. This table holds approximately 110,000 clones, over 80% found once. Sequencing was carried out using peripheral blood mononuclear cells (PBMCs). Receptors originate from a woman aged 18-29 years.

The V and J genes are TRBV5-4 and TRBJ2-1; unclear D gene. The germline V gene encodes CDR1 SGHNT and CDR2 YYREEE (reference sequence). The CDR3 is 11 amino acids. Trimming took 6 bases from V and 5 from J, leaving 6 bases between them. The CDR3 reads CASTLNNEQFF. The CDR3 nucleotides read TGTGCCAGCACCCTGAACAATGAGCAGTTCTTC.

This clone was seen once. The rearrangement joins TRBV5-1 to TRBJ2-3; D remains unclear. Germline CDR1 and CDR2: SGHRS and YFSETQ. The CDR3 is 14 amino acids. V lost 6 bases, J lost 0 bases, and 11 bases lay in between. In DNA, the CDR3 is TGCGCCAGCAAAAGCGATTCTAGCACAGATACGCAGTATTTT. This encodes CASKSDSSTDTQYF.

This clone was detected only once. The chain links TRBV6-1 to TRBJ2-7; D may be TRBD1 (6 bases). Germline loops: CDR1 MNHNS, CDR2 SASEGT. Trimming took off 4 bases at V and 0 bases at J, with 10 bases between the two ends. This CDR3 contains 14 residues. The CDR3 reads CASSGGHHSYEQYF. As DNA, the CDR3 is TGTGCCAGCAGTGGGGGACACCACTCCTACGAGCAGTACTTC.

This clone was seen just once. This chain connects TRBV7-8 to TRBJ1-5, with a possible D match to TRBD1 (6 bases). The V end was cut by 10 bases, the J end by 1 base, with 17 bases between. This CDR3 is 15 amino acids long. Germline loops: CDR1 SGHVS, CDR2 FQNEAQ. The DNA for the CDR3 is TGTGCCACCACTCGACAGGCCAGCAGCAATCAGCCCCAGCATTTT. Protein: CATTRQASSNQPQHF.

The chain combines TRBV5-1 with TRBJ1-2, with 9 bases matching TRBD1. The CDR3 loop spans 13 amino acids. Germline V gives CDR1 SGHRS, CDR2 YFSETQ. The V segment lost 4 bases and the J segment 8 bases; nucleotides outside the gene matches: 6. The CDR3 region has the DNA TGCGCCAGCAGCCGTACAGGGGGCCAAGGCTACACCTTC. This translates into CASSRTGGQGYTF.

This chain joins TRBV18 and TRBJ1-4; D uncertain. Germline V gene lookup returns CDR1 KGHSH and CDR2 LQKENI. V dropped 3 bases and J dropped 0 bases, with 8 bases sitting between them. The CDR3 length is 15 residues. This CDR3 is CASSPSLATNEKLFF. The CDR3 DNA reads TGTGCCAGCTCACCTTCACTGGCAACTAATGAAAAACTGTTTTTT.

The rearrangement links TRBV7-2 to TRBJ2-5; a weak D match, TRBD2 (5 bases). Between the trimmed V and J ends, which lost 1 base and 2 bases, there was a span of 11 bases. The CDR3 is made up of 15 amino acids. Germline V gene sequence: CDR1 SGHTA, CDR2 FQGNSA. The CDR3 reads CASSLGGGPQETQYF. Here the CDR3 DNA reads TGTGCCAGCAGCTTAGGTGGCGGGCCACAAGAGACCCAGTACTTC.

The chain combines TRBV9 with TRBJ2-4; D unresolved. The V end was cut by 4 bases, the J end by 1 base, with 9 bases between. The CDR3 totals 14 residues. Germline values: CDR1 SGDLS, CDR2 YYNGEE. CDR3 residues: CASSPGVAKNIQYF. The CDR3 bases are TGTGCCAGCAGCCCCGGCGTGGCCAAAAACATTCAGTACTTC. Drawing the rest from reference TRBV9 and TRBJ2-4, the complete variable domain is DSGVTQTPKHLITATGQRVTLRCSPRSGDLSVYWYQQSLDQGLQFLIQYYNGEERAKGNILERFSAQQFPDLHSELNLSSLELGDSALYFCASSPGVAKNIQYFGAGTRLSVL.

In this sample, this clone turned up once. The V call is TRBV9, the J call TRBJ1-3, with D perhaps TRBD1 (6 bases). The germline V gene has CDR1 SGDLS and CDR2 YYNGEE. The V end lost 0 bases, the J end lost 1 base, and 11 bases lay between the germline ends. The CDR3 runs 16 residues. CDR3 sequence: CASSVGVQGSGNTIYF. CDR3 DNA sequence: TGTGCCAGCAGCGTAGGTGTACAGGGTTCTGGAAACACCATATATTTT.

This rearrangement joins TRBV30 to TRBJ2-7; D may match TRBD1 or TRBD2 (5 bases each). Per germline, CDR1 GTSNPN and CDR2 SVGIG (reference sequence). The CDR3 is 12 amino acids. Trimming pared 7 bases from V and 5 bases from J, leaving 15 bases between. CDR3 sequence reads: CALNRGADEQYF. CDR3 nucleotide sequence: TGTGCCTTAAACAGAGGGGCAGACGAGCAGTACTTC.

The chain joins TRBV5-4 to TRBJ2-5, with D maybe TRBD2 (6 bases). V lost 4 bases, J lost 5 bases, and 15 bases lay in between. The CDR3 covers 14 residues. The germline CDR1 and CDR2 sequences are SGHNT and YYREEE (reference sequence). This chain's CDR3 is CASSDSRGGETQYF. The CDR3 DNA follows: TGTGCCAGCAGCGATTCGCGGGGTGGTGAGACCCAGTACTTC.

V is TRBV5-1 and J is TRBJ2-3; tentatively, D is TRBD2 (6 bases). Germline CDR1 and CDR2: SGHRS and YFSETQ. This CDR3 contains 14 residues. V was trimmed by 9 bases and J by 3 bases, leaving 17 bases between them. The CDR3 is CATRTNPTTDTQYF. The DNA for the CDR3 is TGCGCCACCCGGACTAACCCTACGACAGATACGCAGTATTTT.

The chain joins TRBV15 to TRBJ2-7; D is perhaps TRBD1 or TRBD2 (5 bases each). V lost 4 bases and J lost 7, with 23 bases in between. The CDR3 is made up of 16 amino acids. The germline V gene has CDR1 LNHNV and CDR2 YYDKDF (reference sequence). CDR3: CATSNLQGARGGEQYF. The CDR3 nucleotides read TGTGCCACCAGCAACCTTCAGGGAGCACGGGGCGGGGAGCAGTACTTC.

This sequence joins TRBV7-6 and TRBJ2-2; TRBD2 matches at 7 bases. The V segment lost 5 bases and the J segment 3 bases; nucleotides outside the gene matches: 9. The CDR3 length is 16 residues. Germline V gives CDR1 SGHVS, CDR2 FNYEAQ. The chain's CDR3 is CASSLPAGLDTGELFF. The CDR3 coding sequence is TGTGCCAGCAGCCTTCCAGCGGGGTTAGACACCGGGGAGCTGTTTTTT.

This chain connects TRBV15 to TRBJ2-3; TRBD1 matches 11 bases. The CDR3 has 16 amino acids. Germline values: CDR1 LNHNV, CDR2 YYDKDF (reference sequence). The V segment lost 5 bases and the J segment 4 bases; nucleotides outside the gene matches: 8. CDR3 nucleotides: TGTGCCACCAGCGAGAAGCCGGGACAGGGGGCAGATACGCAGTATTTT. It specifies CATSEKPGQGADTQYF.

This clone was picked up one time. The rearrangement links TRBV15 to TRBJ2-1; a possible D gene is TRBD1 (5 bases). Trimming took 0 bases from V and 9 from J, leaving 6 bases between them. The germline gives CDR1 LNHNV, CDR2 YYDKDF (reference sequence). This CDR3 comprises 12 residues. CDR3 region: CATSRDQGEQFF. In DNA, the CDR3 is TGTGCCACCAGCAGAGATCAGGGTGAGCAGTTCTTC.

This chain uses TRBV7-7 with TRBJ2-2; D may be TRBD2 (7 bases). Trimming stripped 3 bases from V and 3 bases from J, with 11 bases between. The CDR3 runs 15 residues. Germline V gene data show CDR1 as SSHAT and CDR2 as FNYEAQ (reference sequence). This CDR3 is CASSFGGPHTGELFF. For the CDR3, the DNA is TGTGCCAGCAGCTTCGGGGGGCCGCACACCGGGGAGCTGTTTTTT.

The gene calls are TRBV9 and TRBJ1-2; D remains unclear. The germline CDR1 and CDR2 sequences are SGDLS and YYNGEE. V was cut by 0 bases and J by 8 bases, with 8 bases left in between. The CDR3 runs 12 residues. CDR3 residues: CASSVGAQGYTF. CDR3 DNA sequence: TGTGCCAGCAGCGTAGGGGCACAAGGCTACACCTTC.

This rearrangement joins TRBV29-1 to TRBJ1-2; tentatively, D is TRBD1 (5 bases). This CDR3 contains 14 residues. V was cut by 2 bases and J by 8 bases, with 18 bases left in between. Germline values: CDR1 SQVTM, CDR2 ANQGSEA. The CDR3 coding sequence is TGCAGCGTTGAACCCAGGGCCAGTTTGGGGGGCTACACCTTC. As protein: CSVEPRASLGGYTF.

The chain couples TRBV30 to TRBJ1-3; TRBD1 matches 7 bases. V shed 3 bases, J shed 0 bases, and the junction held 5 bases outside the gene matches. CDR1 GTSNPN and CDR2 SVGIG come from the germline V gene (reference sequence). The CDR3 contains 15 residues. In DNA, the CDR3 is TGTGCCTGGAGAGGGGACAGAAGCTCTGGAAACACCATATATTTT. It codes for CAWRGDRSSGNTIYF.

This chain connects TRBV4-3 to TRBJ2-7, with a possible D match to TRBD2 (5 bases). Trimming took off 5 bases at V and 0 bases at J, with 14 bases between the two ends. This CDR3 comprises 15 residues. CDR1 is LGHNA, CDR2 YSLEER, per germline. Here the CDR3 DNA reads TGCGCCAGCAGCGCCTCCCTGGGGAGCTCCTACGAGCAGTACTTC. Translating it yields CASSASLGSSYEQYF.

This rearrangement joins TRBV6-4 to TRBJ2-3; 8 bases agree with TRBD2. Trimming cost V 4 bases and J 4 bases; bases outside gene matches: 7. The V gene's germline CDR1 is MRHNA and CDR2 SNTAGT. The length of the CDR3 is 15 residues. The DNA of the CDR3 is TGTGCCAGCAGTGTAACGGGGGGGAATTCAGATACGCAGTATTTT. This encodes CASSVTGGNSDTQYF.

The chain employs TRBV27 and TRBJ2-1; TRBD2 agrees at 10 bases. Trimming removed 2 bases from V and 10 bases from J; junction bases left unmatched: 11. The CDR3 has 16 residues. The V gene's germline CDR1 is MNHEY and CDR2 SMNVEV (reference sequence). The CDR3: CASSLEWTSGAAEQFF. CDR3 coding DNA: TGTGCCAGCAGTTTAGAATGGACTAGCGGAGCCGCCGAGCAGTTCTTC.

This rearrangement joins TRBV7-2 to TRBJ1-2; D remains ambiguous. Germline V gene sequence: CDR1 SGHTA, CDR2 FQGNSA. This CDR3 is 12 amino acids long. V was clipped by 1 base and J by 5 bases, with 5 bases between them. CDR3 nucleotides: TGTGCCAGCAGCTTAGTAATGTATGGCTACACCTTC. Translation: CASSLVMYGYTF.

In this sample, this clone turned up a few times. The genes are TRBV5-1 and TRBJ1-2; possible D gene TRBD1, 5 bases. Germline V gives CDR1 SGHRS, CDR2 YFSETQ. The germline V and J ends were trimmed by 5 bases and 9 bases, with 17 bases remaining between them. The CDR3 spans 13 residues. This CDR3 is CASRFIGGDRYTF. For the CDR3, the DNA is TGCGCCAGCAGGTTTATAGGAGGGGATCGCTACACCTTC.

DNA of the CDR3: TGTGCTAGTGGGAGGGGGGATACTGAAGCTTTCTTT. It translates to CASGRGDTEAFF. This sequence joins TRBV12-5 and TRBJ1-1; tentatively, D is TRBD1 (6 bases). V lost 6 bases to trimming and J lost 5 bases, with 10 bases between them. The CDR3 runs 12 residues. The V gene's germline CDR1 is LGHNT and CDR2 FRNRAP. Together with reference TRBV12-5 and TRBJ1-1, the CDR3 gives the full variable domain: DARVTQTPRHKVTEMGQEVTMRCQPILGHNTVFWYRQTMMQGLELLAYFRNRAPLDDSGMPKDRFSAEMPDATLATLKIQPSEPRDSAVYFCASGRGDTEAFFGQGTRLTVV.

V gene TRBV13 combines with J gene TRBJ2-3; TRBD2 agrees at 8 bases. This CDR3 comprises 14 residues. V shed 5 bases and J 6 bases; nucleotides not matched to a gene: 7. Germline loops: CDR1 PRHDT, CDR2 FYEKMQ (reference sequence). The CDR3, as DNA: TGTGCCAGCAGCAGTACGGGGGGGCCTGATACGCAGTATTTT. Amino acid sequence: CASSSTGGPDTQYF.

The chain has TRBV7-2 and TRBJ1-1; D unresolved. Germline loops: CDR1 SGHTA, CDR2 FQGNSA. Trimming took off 7 bases at V and 0 bases at J, with 12 bases between the two ends. The CDR3 extends over 14 amino acids. The CDR3 DNA sequence: TGTGCCAGCACCCCAACCAGCATGAACACTGAAGCTTTCTTT. It translates to CASTPTSMNTEAFF.

This chain uses TRBV7-9 with TRBJ1-1; no firm D call. This CDR3 has 12 residues. Trimming shortened V by 1 base and J by 5 bases, and 5 bases separated the two germline ends. Germline CDR1 and CDR2: SEHNR and FQNEAQ (reference sequence). This CDR3 is CASSLGETEAFF. The CDR3 DNA sequence: TGTGCCAGCAGCTTAGGAGAGACTGAAGCTTTCTTT.

The chain employs TRBV5-1 and TRBJ1-1, with D perhaps matching TRBD1 (6 bases). CDR1 is SGHRS and CDR2 is YFSETQ in the germline V gene. V lost 3 bases and J 2 bases, leaving 11 bases between the germline ends. This CDR3 spans 14 amino acids. The CDR3: CASSWDTGNTEAFF. CDR3 DNA sequence: TGCGCCAGCAGCTGGGACACGGGTAACACTGAAGCTTTCTTT.

This clone was observed once. The rearrangement links TRBV5-1 to TRBJ1-2; TRBD1 matches at 7 bases. CDR1 and CDR2 from the germline V gene are SGHRS and YFSETQ. V shed 2 bases, J shed 8 bases, and the junction held 6 bases outside the gene matches. CDR3 length: 13 residues. The CDR3 bases are TGCGCCAGCAGCTTCCCACAGGGGTCCGGCTACACCTTC. This translates into CASSFPQGSGYTF.

This rearrangement joins TRBV30 to TRBJ1-6, with D possibly matching TRBD1 (5 bases). V lost 8 bases and J 5 bases, leaving 13 bases between the germline ends. Germline assignment: CDR1 GTSNPN and CDR2 SVGIG (reference sequence). The CDR3 is 13 amino acids. CDR3 in amino acids: CAVRGVNNSPLHF. For the CDR3, the DNA is TGTGCCGTTAGAGGGGTCAATAATTCACCCCTCCACTTT.